This T cell receptor beta chain was sequenced in a study of T cell clonality in common variable immunodeficiency. CDR1 GTSNPN and CDR2 SVGIG come from the germline V gene (reference sequence). V was cut by 4 bases and J by 5 bases, with 18 bases left in between. The CDR3 covers 14 residues. TCRdb keeps only in-frame clones here, not all; method: immunoSEQ multiplex PCR. The repertoire has about 37,000 clones, none seen only once; the ten largest take roughly 3%. Study-level findings and limits: TCRbeta clonality was increased in CVID versus healthy controls.

This clone was observed many times. No antigen is known for it. The read comes to an end 3 residues before the CDR3 does, leaving the germline J gene to fill in the end. The receptor was derived from a person aged 18 to 70 in good health. V and J are TRBV30 and TRBJ2-7, with a weak D call TRBD1 (7 bases). The sample consisted of peripheral blood mononuclear cells. The sequenced part of the CDR3 DNA is TGTGCCTGGACCTCAGGAGGGGGCGAGAACGAG. This codes for CAWTSGGGENE. In full, the CDR3 reads CAWTSGGGENEQYF.